This T cell receptor beta chain was recovered during a study of T cells in Graves' hyperthyroidism and ophthalmopathy (dated by TCRdb to the late 2010s). Background for the entire study: Peripheral blood samples were taken at initial diagnosis, before any treatment was given. For training and testing, the 100 or so patients in the discovery cohort were randomly divided in a 7:3 ratio. The paper describes TCR Vbeta CDR3 sequencing of around 130 peripheral blood samples, made up of 43 ophthalmopathy patients, around 78 hyperthyroidism patients and some 17 progressor patients. To identify TCR V-J signatures that set the groups apart, the researchers used a discovery cohort of 100 patients, made up of 40 to 45 with Graves' ophthalmopathy and 55 to 65 with stable Graves' hyperthyroidism. After blood sampling, hyperthyroidism patients were treated with methimazole at a starting dose of 30 mg daily, and ophthalmopathy patients were treated with high-dose intravenous methylprednisolone. Whether ophthalmopathy could be predicted prospectively was tested in an independent validation cohort made up of fewer than 20 hyperthyroidism patients plus 17 patients who later progressed to ophthalmopathy. In addition, the study compared T-cell repertoires in thyroid tissue and in blood from roughly 6 Graves' hyperthyroidism patients. What the research found in general, with its limitations: In cross-validation, a model built on a 13 V-J signature told ophthalmopathy apart from stable hyperthyroidism with 85% to 90% sensitivity and around 81% specificity, and in testing the same model reached 80%/75%. No statistical method was used to fix the sample size in advance, and group allocation was not hidden from the investigators. Most expanded thyroid clonotypes (frequency above 0.001) were also found in blood, which suggests that blood repertoires may mirror thyroid immune responses. In validation, progression to ophthalmopathy was predicted by the model with 65% to 71% sensitivity and 72.22% specificity, a median of about 6 months before onset.

Ten or more counts support this clonotype. Its antigen remains unidentified. There are no base qualities to consult, and no much larger clone falls within one base. Relative to germline, V is 4 bases shorter and J is 3 bases shorter, with 16 bases between their ends. The CDR3 runs 15 amino acids, cysteine and phenylalanine included. The entry retains the CDR3 DNA only, 45 bases that are in frame from base 1. In the ophthalmopathy patients, disease was moderately to severely active, with a Clinical Activity Score of 3 or more, a NOSPECS grade of 4 or more, and a duration of less than 3 months. Patients with uncontrolled infections, other autoimmune diseases, pregnancy or lactation were excluded. Diagnoses were established on the basis of clinical symptoms, serum thyroxine and TRAb, thyroid ultrasound, and orbital computed tomography. PBMCs were isolated from more than 9 ml of fresh peripheral blood by Ficoll-Paque density gradient centrifugation. Total RNA was extracted using Trizol reagent, and RNA quality was assessed on an Agilent 2100 Bioanalyzer.

TCR beta CDR3 regions were amplified from RNA transcripts. The first round of RT-PCR for the TCR CDR3 was performed with the HTBI primer set and the Qiagen OneStep RT-PCR kit. Libraries were constructed in a second round of multiplex PCR, after which size selection and purification were performed. The libraries were sequenced on an Illumina HiSeq2000 using paired-end 100 bp reads. In the source study's methods: SOAPnuke was used to process the raw data, throwing out any read that contained adapters or uncalled bases, had a mean Phred below 15, or lacked an exact constant-primer or identifier match. High-quality paired reads were merged using COPE v1.2.5, and each unique nucleotide sequence was defined as a clonotype. Clonotypes were aligned to IMGT TRBV, TRBD and TRBJ reference segments using MiTCR v1.1. The analysis was restricted to V-J combinations with a frequency above 0.0001, which together covered about 99% of the repertoires. A TCS score was defined as the ratio between F50 (clonal expansion) and ExV (chaos), using BLOSUM62-based TCRdist between CDR3 peptides within each V-J. Welch's t-statistics and random forest reduced just over 500 V-J features to fewer than 15, which were used in a naive Bayes classifier (R e1071). Clones were called with MiXCR by TCRdb after fastp trimmed the public reads at Q25, and only in-frame beta chains were retained. Under each unique CDR3 protein, matching rows form one entry showing the most common genes and DNA. These V and J calls derive from TCRdb rather than the authors' analysis. The sample includes a few hundred thousand distinct CDR3 sequences, with around a sixth observed a single time. 15% to 19% of the sample goes to the ten largest clones.

Sequenced material: blood. The receptor was derived from a woman between 35 and 50 years old with Graves' ophthalmopathy. Here the chain combines TRBV12-3 or TRBV12-4 and TRBJ2-7; TRBD1 is possibly the D segment (6 matching bases). Read as DNA, the sequence is TGTGCCAGCAGTTCACCTCCGGGACACGGCTACGAGCAGTACTTC. Its protein reads: CASSSPPGHGYEQYF.